Listed below are T cell receptor beta chains from one sample, sequenced in a study of shared clonotypes between healthy human individuals. The protocol was immunoSEQ multiplex PCR, while the TCRdb copy is restricted to in-frame clones and leaves out a portion. The table records 2 million to 2.5 million clones, 80% to 95% of them present only once. Specimen: naive CD4+ T cells from PBMCs. These TCRs come from a man younger than 35 in good health. Some clones in this sample may be carry-over from other donors' samples. Both conserved end residues are part of each CDR3. The D gene is left open where the match is weak. Where a row states a size, it is once, few, many or the class of an expanded clone; other rows omit it.

CDR3: CASSSTSEGYEQYF
DNA: TGTGCCAGCAGTTCAACCTCAGAAGGCTACGAGCAGTACTTC
J: TRBJ2-7
V: TRBV28
D: NA
length: 14
size: NA

CDR3: CASRLLATRYNEQFF
DNA: TGCGCCAGCAGACTTCTAGCGACCCGCTACAATGAGCAGTTCTTC
J: TRBJ2-1
V: TRBV4-1
D: NA
length: 15
size: NA

CDR3: CASSYSSAEKLFF
DNA: TGTGCCAGCAGTTACAGTTCCGCAGAAAAACTGTTTTTT
J: TRBJ1-4
V: TRBV6-5
D: NA
length: 13
size: NA

CDR3: CASSLATGQTNEKLFF
DNA: TGTGCCAGCAGTTTAGCTACGGGACAGACTAATGAAAAACTGTTTTTT
J: TRBJ1-4
V: TRBV28
D: TRBD1
length: 16
size: NA

CDR3: CASSSSRGGRETQYF
DNA: TGTGCCAGCAGTTCAAGTCGAGGGGGCAGGGAGACCCAGTACTTC
J: TRBJ2-5
V: TRBV28
D: TRBD1
length: 15
size: NA

CDR3: CASSSGQGSNEQFF
DNA: TGTGCCAGCAGCTCCGGACAGGGATCGAATGAGCAGTTCTTC
J: TRBJ2-1
V: TRBV7-3
D: TRBD1
length: 14
size: NA

CDR3: CASSLSLNEQFF
DNA: TGTGCCAGCAGTCTCTCGTTGAATGAGCAGTTCTTC
J: TRBJ2-1
V: TRBV28
D: NA
length: 12
size: NA

CDR3: CASSVVGASNEQFF
DNA: TGTGCCAGCAGCGTAGTGGGGGCCAGCAATGAGCAGTTCTTC
J: TRBJ2-1
V: TRBV9
D: NA
length: 14
size: NA

CDR3: CASKRGQGAPYEQYF
DNA: TGTGCCAGCAAAAGGGGGCAGGGGGCCCCTTACGAGCAGTACTTC
J: TRBJ2-7
V: TRBV4-2
D: TRBD1
length: 15
size: NA

CDR3: CASSYETGVNTEAFF
DNA: TGTGCCAGCAGTTACGAGACAGGGGTGAACACTGAAGCTTTCTTT
J: TRBJ1-1
V: TRBV6-6
D: TRBD1
length: 15
size: NA

CDR3: CASSLDSLYGYTF
DNA: TGTGCCAGCAGCTTAGACAGCCTCTATGGCTACACCTTC
J: TRBJ1-2
V: TRBV7-3
D: NA
length: 13
size: once